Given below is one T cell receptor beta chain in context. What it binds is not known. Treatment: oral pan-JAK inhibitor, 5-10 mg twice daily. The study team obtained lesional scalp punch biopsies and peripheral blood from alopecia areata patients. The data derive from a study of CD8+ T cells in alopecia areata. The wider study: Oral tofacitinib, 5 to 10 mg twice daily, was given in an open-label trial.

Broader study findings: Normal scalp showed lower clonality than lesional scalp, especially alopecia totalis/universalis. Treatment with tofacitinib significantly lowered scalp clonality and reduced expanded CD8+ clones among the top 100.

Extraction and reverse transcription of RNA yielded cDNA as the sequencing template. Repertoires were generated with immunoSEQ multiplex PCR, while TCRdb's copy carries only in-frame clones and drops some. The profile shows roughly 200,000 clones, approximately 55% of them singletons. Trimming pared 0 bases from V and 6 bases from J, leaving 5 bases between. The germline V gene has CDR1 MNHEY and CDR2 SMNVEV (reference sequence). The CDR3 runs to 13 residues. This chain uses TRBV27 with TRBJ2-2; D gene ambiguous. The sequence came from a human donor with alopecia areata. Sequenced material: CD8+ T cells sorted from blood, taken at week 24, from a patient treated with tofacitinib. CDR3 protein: CASSLSAAGELFF. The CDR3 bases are TGTGCCAGCAGTTTATCGGCCGCCGGGGAGCTGTTTTTT.